These 27 T cell receptor beta chains share one sample of origin, sequenced in a study of graft-versus-host responses after intestinal transplantation. Profiled with immunoSEQ multiplex PCR; TCRdb holds only in-frame clones, not every one. Of 90,000 to 120,000 clones listed, more than 75% are singletons. Their specific antigens are unknown. This specimen consisted of unstimulated CD4+ T cells sorted from spleen or lymph node cells, obtained before intestinal transplant. The receptors shown here come from a human donor who received an intestinal transplant.

This clone was recorded once. The chain recombines TRBV2 with TRBJ1-2; D gene unclear. Per the germline V gene, CDR1 is SNHLY and CDR2 is FYNNEI. The V and J ends lost 7 bases and 8 bases respectively, with 20 bases between them. CDR3 length: 14 amino acids. The CDR3: CASTGIEMNFGYTF. Here the CDR3 DNA reads TGTGCCAGCACGGGCATAGAGATGAATTTCGGCTACACCTTC.

CDR3 DNA sequence: TGTGCCAGCAGCTTAACTAGCGGGGTCGACAATGAGCAGTTCTTC. It is translated as CASSLTSGVDNEQFF. This chain connects TRBV7-3 to TRBJ2-1, with 8 bases identical to TRBD2. The CDR3 contains 15 residues. The V and J ends lost 0 bases and 5 bases, in that order; junction bases with no gene match: 3. From germline, CDR1 is SGHTA and CDR2 FQGTGA.

In regard to this clone: The limits of the CDR3 on the DNA are not certain, so only TCRdb's listed CDR3 is given. The chain couples TRBV6-5 to TRBJ1-2; the D call TRBD1 from the table was never checked on the DNA. The CDR3 length equals 11 residues, ends included. The germline V gene has CDR1 MNHEY and CDR2 SVGAGI. This chain's CDR3 is CACTDWGFGTF.

By proportion, this clone is medium-sized. V usage is TRBV5-1 and J usage is TRBJ1-4, with D possibly matching TRBD1 (6 bases). Germline loops: CDR1 SGHRS, CDR2 YFSETQ. The CDR3 is made up of 14 amino acids. The V end was cut by 3 bases, the J end by 7 bases, with 13 bases between. The CDR3 is CASSSAGGIEKLFF. CDR3 nucleotide sequence: TGCGCCAGCAGCTCTGCGGGGGGCATTGAAAAACTGTTTTTT. The full variable domain, rest sourced from reference TRBV5-1 and TRBJ1-4, is KAGVTQTPRYLIKTRGQQVTLSCSPISGHRSVSWYQQTPGQGLQFLFEYFSETQRNKGNFPGRFSGRQFSNSRSEMNVSTLELGDSALYLCASSSAGGIEKLFFGSGTQLSVL.

The rearrangement uses TRBV2 and TRBJ2-5; D is unclear. Per the germline V gene, CDR1 is SNHLY and CDR2 is FYNNEI. Trimming took 7 bases from V and 3 from J, leaving 9 bases between them. This CDR3 is built from 12 residues. The CDR3 coding sequence is TGTGCCAGCAAAAGCCTAGAAGAGACCCAGTACTTC. It translates to CASKSLEETQYF.

The chain recombines TRBV18 with TRBJ2-5, with unresolved D. Per germline, CDR1 KGHSH and CDR2 LQKENI. This CDR3 has 11 residues. Trimming stripped 9 bases from V and 5 bases from J, with 10 bases between. Here the CDR3 DNA reads TGTGCCAGTGTACGAGAGGAGACCCAGTACTTC. This sequence encodes CASVREETQYF.

The V and J genes are TRBV9 and TRBJ2-5; D is uncertain. The germline V gene has CDR1 SGDLS and CDR2 YYNGEE. The V end was cut by 3 bases, the J end by 2 bases, with 14 bases between. The CDR3 is made up of 15 amino acids. This chain's CDR3 is CASSASTGLQETQYF. The CDR3 DNA sequence: TGTGCCAGCAGCGCATCCACTGGATTACAAGAGACCCAGTACTTC.

The chain combines TRBV4-1 with TRBJ2-4; D tentatively reads TRBD1 or TRBD2 (6 bases each). Germline CDR1 reads MGHRA; CDR2 reads YSYEKL. V was pared by 1 base and J by 3 bases, with 13 bases between. The CDR3 contains 16 residues. CDR3 region: CASSQGGGRGKNIQYF. The DNA of the CDR3 is TGCGCCAGCAGCCAAGGTGGGGGGCGCGGCAAAAACATTCAGTACTTC.

This rearrangement joins TRBV9 to TRBJ1-5; D is unclear. The CDR3 runs to 14 residues. Deletions cut 2 bases from V and 5 bases from J, with 11 bases between. Germline V gene sequence: CDR1 SGDLS, CDR2 YYNGEE. In DNA form, the CDR3 reads TGTGCCAGCAGCGTGGACGGGGTCGATCAGCCCCAGCATTTT. It is translated as CASSVDGVDQPQHF. The whole variable domain, filled in from reference TRBV9 and TRBJ1-5, reads DSGVTQTPKHLITATGQRVTLRCSPRSGDLSVYWYQQSLDQGLQFLIQYYNGEERAKGNILERFSAQQFPDLHSELNLSSLELGDSALYFCASSVDGVDQPQHFGDGTRLSIL.

V gene TRBV10-1 combines with J gene TRBJ2-1, with TRBD2 matching over 8 bases. Germline CDR1 is WNHNN and CDR2 is SYGVQD (reference sequence). CDR3 length: 12 amino acids. The J segment lost 15 bases and the V segment lost 6 bases, leaving 10 bases of the junction unmatched. The CDR3 nucleotides read TGCGCCAGCAGGACACCTAGCGGGCGTTTGTTCTTC. Translation: CASRTPSGRLFF.

The J gene is TRBJ1-5, the V gene TRBV15, with 7 bases lining up with TRBD1. CDR3 length equals 13 residues. The germline CDR1 and CDR2 sequences are LNHNV and YYDKDF (reference sequence). After removal of 5 bases from V and 9 bases from J, the junction contained 7 bases not matched to a gene. The CDR3 region has the DNA TGTGCCACCAGCGCAGACCGGACAGGGCCCCAGCATTTT. It encodes CATSADRTGPQHF.

V usage is TRBV11-2 and J usage is TRBJ2-3; 11 nucleotides match TRBD2. With 5 bases clipped from V and 8 bases from J, the junction kept 9 bases outside the gene matches. This CDR3 is 15 amino acids long. CDR1 is SGHAT, CDR2 FQNNGV, per germline. Here the CDR3 reads CASSPSPTSGSTQYF. CDR3 DNA: TGTGCCAGCAGCCCCTCACCAACTAGCGGGAGTACGCAGTATTTT.

The chain recombines TRBV2 with TRBJ1-6; no reliable D call. CDR1 and CDR2 from the germline V gene are SNHLY and FYNNEI. This CDR3 spans 15 amino acids. V dropped 6 bases and J dropped 6 bases, with 15 bases sitting between them. CDR3 nucleotides: TGTGCCAGCAGCCCATCGAGGGCATCTAATTCACCCCTCCACTTT. Translation gives CASSPSRASNSPLHF. The entire variable domain, with the rest obtained from reference TRBV2 and TRBJ1-6, is as follows: EPEVTQTPSHQVTQMGQEVILRCVPISNHLYFYWYRQILGQKVEFLVSFYNNEISEKSEIFDDQFSVERPDGSNFTLKIRSTKLEDSAMYFCASSPSRASNSPLHFGNGTRLTVT.

The chain uses TRBV5-1 and TRBJ1-6; TRBD1 matches at 8 bases. The trim removed 0 bases at V and 2 bases at J, leaving 10 bases unmatched. CDR1 is SGHRS and CDR2 is YFSETQ in the germline V gene. The CDR3 runs to 19 residues. The CDR3 coding sequence is TGCGCCAGCAGCTTGGCCGGGAGACAGGGGCGAACCTATAATTCACCCCTCCACTTT. This translates into CASSLAGRQGRTYNSPLHF.

The genes are TRBV6-5 and TRBJ2-7, with 9 bases identical to TRBD2. Germline lookup yields CDR1 MNHEY and CDR2 SVGAGI. The CDR3 runs 16 residues. V lost 0 bases to trimming and J lost 4 bases; unmatched junction nucleotides: 7. This CDR3 reads CASSYSVLAGSYEQYF. DNA of the CDR3: TGTGCCAGCAGTTACTCGGTTCTAGCGGGGTCGTACGAGCAGTACTTC.

The J gene is TRBJ2-5, the V gene TRBV7-7, with 7 bases fitting TRBD1. The CDR3 runs 14 residues. V lost 0 bases and J lost 10; bases outside the gene matches: 8. CDR1 and CDR2 (germline): SSHAT, FNYEAQ (reference sequence). The CDR3, as DNA: TGTGCCAGCAGCTTAGCCTCGACAGGGAGAGACCAGTACTTC. It encodes CASSLASTGRDQYF.

The chain combines TRBV10-1 with TRBJ2-7; 7 bases map to TRBD1. The germline gives CDR1 WNHNN, CDR2 SYGVQD (reference sequence). The CDR3 covers 14 residues. Trimming cost V 4 bases and J 3 bases; bases outside gene matches: 6. The CDR3 loop reads CASSVGDSNYEQYF. CDR3 sequence (DNA): TGCGCCAGCAGTGTTGGGGACAGTAACTACGAGCAGTACTTC.

V is TRBV5-4 and J is TRBJ2-5; TRBD2 agrees at 8 bases. This CDR3 is 16 amino acids long. Germline values: CDR1 SGHNT, CDR2 YYREEE (reference sequence). After removal of 4 bases from V and 7 bases from J, the junction contained 15 bases not matched to a gene. The CDR3 spells CASSHEPGAREGTQYF. The DNA of the CDR3 is TGTGCCAGCAGCCACGAACCGGGAGCCCGGGAGGGGACCCAGTACTTC. Full variable domain (missing parts from reference TRBV5-4 and TRBJ2-5): ETGVTQSPTHLIKTRGQQVTLRCSSQSGHNTVSWYQQALGQGPQFIFQYYREEENGRGNFPPRFSGLQFPNYSSELNVNALELDDSALYLCASSHEPGAREGTQYFGPGTRLLVL.

The chain links TRBV6-5 to TRBJ2-1; 10 bases map to TRBD2. The CDR3 extends over 14 amino acids. Germline-derived CDR1 and CDR2 are MNHEY and SVGAGI. Trimming removed 4 bases from V and 6 bases from J; junction bases left unmatched: 3. The chain's CDR3 is CASSSWTSGNEQFF. The CDR3 DNA is TGTGCCAGCAGTTCCTGGACTAGCGGCAATGAGCAGTTCTTC.

V usage is TRBV5-6 and J usage is TRBJ1-5, with D perhaps matching TRBD1 (6 bases). Germline V gene lookup returns CDR1 SGHDT and CDR2 YYEEEE. The CDR3 totals 15 residues. Trimming pared 4 bases from V and 6 bases from J, leaving 17 bases between. The DNA for the CDR3 is TGTGCCAGCAGCGCCGGGGGGGGGCGCGGTCAGCCCCAGCATTTT. Translation: CASSAGGGRGQPQHF.

This chain uses TRBV5-1 with TRBJ2-6; tentatively, D is TRBD1 (6 bases). The CDR3 has 16 residues. V was shortened by 6 bases and J by 1 base, with 14 bases between the two germline ends. Germline CDR1 and CDR2: SGHRS and YFSETQ. CDR3 loop: CASKDSELSGANVLTF. In nucleotides, the CDR3 is TGCGCCAGCAAGGACAGTGAACTGTCTGGGGCCAACGTCCTGACTTTC.

J is TRBJ2-4 and V is TRBV18; D may be TRBD1 (7 bases). Germline-derived CDR1 and CDR2 are KGHSH and LQKENI. Trimming stripped 0 bases from V and 6 bases from J, with 18 bases between. CDR3 length equals 17 residues. The CDR3 DNA reads TGTGCCAGCTCACCACCCCGACTTGGTCAGGGGGGAAACATTCAGTACTTC. Translation gives CASSPPRLGQGGNIQYF.

The rearrangement links TRBV18 to TRBJ2-7; perhaps TRBD1 as D (5 bases). The CDR3 spans 15 residues. V lost 2 bases, J lost 1 base, and 12 bases lay in between. Germline V gives CDR1 KGHSH, CDR2 LQKENI. The CDR3 sequence: CASSPGATQSYEQYF. CDR3 sequence (DNA): TGTGCCAGCTCACCAGGGGCCACACAATCCTACGAGCAGTACTTC.

The J gene is TRBJ1-3, the V gene TRBV10-3; 9 nucleotides align to TRBD1. CDR1 is ENHRY, CDR2 SYGVKD, per germline. The CDR3 is 16 amino acids. J was trimmed by 2 bases and V by 8 bases; bases with no gene match: 10. CDR3 sequence: CAIGTTGTGTGNTIYF. CDR3 bases: TGTGCCATCGGAACGACCGGGACAGGGACTGGAAACACCATATATTTT.

V usage is TRBV4-1 and J usage is TRBJ1-6; D remains unclear. Trimming stripped 3 bases from V and 6 bases from J, with 18 bases between. CDR3 size: 17 residues. Germline V gives CDR1 MGHRA, CDR2 YSYEKL. The CDR3: CASSQYFLASFNSPLHF. CDR3 sequence (DNA): TGCGCCAGCAGCCAGTACTTCTTGGCGTCTTTTAATTCACCCCTCCACTTT.

The chain combines TRBV2 with TRBJ1-2; the D is unclear. Trimming shortened V by 5 bases and J by 9 bases, and 16 bases separated the two germline ends. CDR3 length: 13 residues. Germline values: CDR1 SNHLY, CDR2 FYNNEI. The CDR3: CASSNPGPRSYTF. The CDR3 DNA is TGTGCCAGCAGTAACCCCGGGCCAAGGAGCTACACCTTC.

The chain employs TRBV18 and TRBJ1-2; TRBD1 matches 7 bases. Germline CDR1 is KGHSH and CDR2 is LQKENI. With 3 bases clipped from V and 5 bases from J, the junction kept 3 bases outside the gene matches. The CDR3 covers 13 residues. CDR3 residues: CASSPPGGYGYTF. The CDR3 bases are TGTGCCAGCTCACCGCCAGGGGGTTATGGCTACACCTTC.